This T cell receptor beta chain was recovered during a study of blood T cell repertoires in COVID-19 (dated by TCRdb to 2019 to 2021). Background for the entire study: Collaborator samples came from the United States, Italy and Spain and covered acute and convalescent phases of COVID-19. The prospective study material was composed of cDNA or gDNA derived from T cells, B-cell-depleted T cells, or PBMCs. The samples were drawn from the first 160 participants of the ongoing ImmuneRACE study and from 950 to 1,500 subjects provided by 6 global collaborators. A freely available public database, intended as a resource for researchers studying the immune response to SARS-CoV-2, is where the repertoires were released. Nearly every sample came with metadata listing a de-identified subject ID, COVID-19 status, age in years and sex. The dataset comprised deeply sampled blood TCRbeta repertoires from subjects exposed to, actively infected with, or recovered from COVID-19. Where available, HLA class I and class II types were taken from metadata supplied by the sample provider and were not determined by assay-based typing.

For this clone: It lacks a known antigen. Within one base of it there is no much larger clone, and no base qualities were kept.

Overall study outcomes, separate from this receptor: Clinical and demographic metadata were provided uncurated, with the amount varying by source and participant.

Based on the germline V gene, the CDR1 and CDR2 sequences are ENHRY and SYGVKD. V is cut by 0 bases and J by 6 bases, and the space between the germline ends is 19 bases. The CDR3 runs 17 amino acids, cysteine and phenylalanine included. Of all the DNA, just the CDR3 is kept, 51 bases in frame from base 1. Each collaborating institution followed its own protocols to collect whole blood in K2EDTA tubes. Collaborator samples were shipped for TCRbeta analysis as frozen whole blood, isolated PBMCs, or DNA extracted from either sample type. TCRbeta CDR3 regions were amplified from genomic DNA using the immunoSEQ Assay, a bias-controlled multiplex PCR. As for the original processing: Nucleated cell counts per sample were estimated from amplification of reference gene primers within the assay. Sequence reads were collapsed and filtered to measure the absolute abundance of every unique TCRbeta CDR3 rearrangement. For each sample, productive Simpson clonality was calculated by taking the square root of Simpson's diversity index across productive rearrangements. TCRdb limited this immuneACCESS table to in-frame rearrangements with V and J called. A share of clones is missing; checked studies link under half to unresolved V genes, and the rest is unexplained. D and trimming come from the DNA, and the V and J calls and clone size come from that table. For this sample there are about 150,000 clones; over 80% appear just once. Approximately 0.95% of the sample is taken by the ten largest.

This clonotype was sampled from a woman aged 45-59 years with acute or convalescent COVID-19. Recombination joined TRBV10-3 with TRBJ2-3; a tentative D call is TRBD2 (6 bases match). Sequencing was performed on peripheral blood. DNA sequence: TGTGCCATCAGTGAGTCGGGTGGAGGGCGTGAGATCGATACGCAGTATTTT. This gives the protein CAISESGGGREIDTQYF.